This T cell receptor (beta chain) was identified during a study of cytomegalovirus exposure and HLA in healthy donors. Study-wide results and caveats: The study designated about 160 TCR beta chains cytomegalovirus-associated.

This CDR3 spans 15 amino acids. The ends lost 4 bases at V and 4 bases at J; junction bases unmatched: 5. Germline loops: CDR1 WNHNN, CDR2 SYGVQD (reference sequence). Amplification used 60 Vbeta primers and 13 Jbeta primers. Sequencing was performed with immunoSEQ multiplex PCR; in TCRdb, only in-frame clones are kept and a portion is missing. The sample has around 99,000 clones; 55% to 85% are singletons. As regards this clone: Its antigen is unidentified.

Specimen: PBMCs. This chain links TRBV10-1 with TRBJ2-5, with TRBD2 matching over 11 bases. The TCR originated in a man aged 25-45 years in good health and CMV-seronegative. For the CDR3, the DNA is TGCGCCAGCAGTGCCACTAGCGGGAGTCGAGAGACCCAGTACTTC. This sequence encodes CASSATSGSRETQYF.